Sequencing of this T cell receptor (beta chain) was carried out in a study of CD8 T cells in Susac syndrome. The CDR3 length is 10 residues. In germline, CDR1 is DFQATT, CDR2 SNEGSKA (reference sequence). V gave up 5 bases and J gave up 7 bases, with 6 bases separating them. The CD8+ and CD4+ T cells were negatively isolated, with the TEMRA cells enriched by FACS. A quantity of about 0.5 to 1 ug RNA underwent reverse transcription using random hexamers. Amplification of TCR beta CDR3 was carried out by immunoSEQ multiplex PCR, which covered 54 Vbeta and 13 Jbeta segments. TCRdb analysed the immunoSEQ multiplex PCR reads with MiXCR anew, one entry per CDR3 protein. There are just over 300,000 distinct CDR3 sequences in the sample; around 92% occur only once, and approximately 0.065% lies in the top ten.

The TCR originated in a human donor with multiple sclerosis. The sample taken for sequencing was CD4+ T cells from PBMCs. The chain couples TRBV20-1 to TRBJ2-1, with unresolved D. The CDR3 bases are TGCAGTGCTCGCCGAAATGAGCAGTTCTTC. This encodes CSARRNEQFF.